The T cell receptor beta chain under discussion was sequenced for a study of cytomegalovirus exposure and HLA in healthy donors. In the study overall: Early released data had about 85 million unique TCRs, all coming from HLA-typed donors.

A note on this clone: Its antigen is as yet unknown.

The germline V gene has CDR1 SGHRS and CDR2 YFSETQ. Trimming left V 0 bases short and J 6 bases short, with 9 bases between. The CDR3 is 14 residues long. Findings and caveats of the study: Most of the CMV-associated TCR beta chains (in a later analysis) appeared to be HLA-restricted. When presence/absence was analysed, sequencing depth was taken to be roughly uniform across donors. Later analysis identified a missense DCLRE1C variant that was linked to TCR beta V- and J-gene trimming.

Primers included in the PCR were 60 Vbeta and 13 Jbeta primers. This table comes from immunoSEQ multiplex PCR, and its TCRdb copy is limited to in-frame clones, with some not included. Of 150,000 to 200,000 clones detected, roughly four fifths appear once; the ten largest clones hold around 1.5%. This clonotype was sampled from a man in his late teens or twenties in good health and CMV-seronegative. V is TRBV5-1 and J is TRBJ2-2, with D tentatively TRBD2 (6 bases). The sequenced material came from PBMCs. The CDR3 DNA reads as TGCGCCAGCAGCTTGGAGGGGACTCCCGGGGAGCTGTTTTTT. Its protein product is CASSLEGTPGELFF.